This TCR beta chain was documented in a study of graft-versus-host responses after intestinal transplantation (dated by TCRdb to the early 2020s). At the level of the whole study: Multivisceral, liver-intestinal, or isolated intestinal transplants were received by the recipients. Alloreactive clones were identified by sequencing pre-transplant mixed lymphocyte reaction products and comparing these products with unstimulated pre-transplant donor and recipient T cells. Of the 20 to 30 intestinal transplant recipients enrolled in the cohort, one of whom was a retransplant, a few patients without pretransplant specimens were excluded. A peak of at least 4% donor T cells among recipient peripheral blood mononuclear cells was the definition used for donor T cell macrochimerism. Every recipient was given anti-thymocyte globulin induction, followed by around three years of maintenance tacrolimus and steroids. Rather than going through the commercial service, samples from three later patients were sequenced in-house on an Illumina MiSeq and processed with MiXCR. After intestinal transplantation, graft-versus-host and host-versus-graft alloreactive T cell clones were followed in the graft, circulation and bone marrow using bulk TCR-beta CDR3 sequencing. Here is what the overall study found, with its caveats: Peak levels of circulating GvH clones were associated with declines in HvG clones early after transplant. The conclusions were limited by the relatively low number and heterogeneity of the intestinal transplant patients. High GvH to HvG T cell clonal ratios were observed in the allografts of patients with donor T cell macrochimerism. GvH clones were detected in recipient bone marrow, and some of these GvH clones were observed earlier in ileal mucosa or blood, consistent with an intestinal mucosal origin.

As encoded in the germline V gene, CDR1 is SGHRS while CDR2 is YFSETQ. From cysteine to phenylalanine, the CDR3 is 13 amino acids long. The DNA shown is the 39-base CDR3, in frame from base 1. Relative to germline, V is 5 bases shorter and J is 0 bases shorter, with 6 bases between their ends. As to this clone: Its target antigen remains unknown. There are no base qualities to consult, and no much larger clone falls within one base.

In the first month after transplant, blood samples were collected up to 4 times, and after that at least monthly when available. Library construction relied on the immunoSEQ multiplex PCR assay. High-throughput TCR-beta CDR3 sequencing of genomic DNA from most patients was performed by Adaptive Biotechnologies. The study's own analysis went as follows. TCR sequencing data were retrieved from Adaptive's ImmunoSEQ software for about 17 patients, whereas a few other patients were processed with MiXCR and VDJtools. CDR3 nucleotide sequences shared between donor and recipient were removed because their origin could not be assigned. To be classed as alloreactive, a clone needed at least 2-fold expansion over unstimulated cells and a minimum CFSE-low frequency of 0.002% (template counts) or 0.001% (read counts). Clones were considered mappable if detected in sequenced pre-transplant spleen, lymph node, or MLR CFSE-low populations of the donor or recipient. Cumulative frequency of alloreactive clones was calculated as a percentage of all sequences weighted by copy number. TCRdb mirrors the immuneACCESS table, restricted to in-frame sequences. Some clones are absent from its copies; in checked studies, under half trace to an unresolved V gene, and the reason for the others is unknown. V and J calls and clone size follow that table, whereas D and trimming were derived from the DNA. Here the sample has some 25,000 clones; 93% occur a single time. Clones ranked in the top ten supply 0.45% to 0.6% of the sample.

This clonotype was sampled from a human patient who received an intestinal transplant, so some T cells may come from the graft donor. The material sequenced was PBMCs, taken 18 days after transplant. This sequence uses TRBV5-1 and TRBJ2-1; the D gene remains uncertain. DNA sequence: TGCGCCAGCAGGACACTCTCCTACAATGAGCAGTTCTTC. Its translation is CASRTLSYNEQFF. This CDR3, with the reference TRBV5-1 and TRBJ2-1 proteins standing in past its ends, gives the full variable domain KAGVTQTPRYLIKTRGQQVTLSCSPISGHRSVSWYQQTPGQGLQFLFEYFSETQRNKGNFPGRFSGRQFSNSRSEMNVSTLELGDSALYLCASRTLSYNEQFFGPGTRLTVL.